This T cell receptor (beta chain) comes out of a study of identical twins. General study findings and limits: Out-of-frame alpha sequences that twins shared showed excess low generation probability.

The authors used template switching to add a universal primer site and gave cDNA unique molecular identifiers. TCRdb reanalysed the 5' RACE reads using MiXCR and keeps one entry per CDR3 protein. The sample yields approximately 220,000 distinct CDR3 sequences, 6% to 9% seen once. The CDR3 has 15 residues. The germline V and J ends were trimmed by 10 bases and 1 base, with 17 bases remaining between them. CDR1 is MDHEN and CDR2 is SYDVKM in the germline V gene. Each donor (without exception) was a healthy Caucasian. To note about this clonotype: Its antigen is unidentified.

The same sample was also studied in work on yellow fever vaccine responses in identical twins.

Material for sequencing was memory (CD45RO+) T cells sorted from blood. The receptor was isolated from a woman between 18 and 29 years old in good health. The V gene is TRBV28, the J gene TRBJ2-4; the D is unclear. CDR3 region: CATKRANSAKNIQYF. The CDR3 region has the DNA TGTGCCACCAAAAGGGCCAACTCCGCCAAAAACATTCAGTACTTC.